A single T cell receptor beta chain is shown here with its context. The sample belongs to a study of blood T cell repertoires in COVID-19. Looking at the study overall: PBMCs, B-cell-depleted T cells, or T cells provided the cDNA or gDNA that made up the material.

Original processing methods: Estimation of nucleated cell counts relied on the amplification of reference gene primers. Here immunoSEQ multiplex PCR was the method, and the copy in TCRdb shows in-frame clones only, minus some. The DNA was the basis for D and trimming; V, J and clone size are from that table. The sample has 20,000 to 25,000 clones, under 90% seen once. Germline CDR1 is MGHRA and CDR2 is YSYEKL. V lost 3 bases and J lost 3, with 18 bases in between. This CDR3 comprises 16 residues. The genes are TRBV4-1 and TRBJ2-7; TRBD1 is a possible D gene (6 bases). Sequenced: peripheral blood. This sequence originates from a man in his fifties with active COVID-19. CDR3 nucleotide sequence: TGCGCCAGCAGCCACCCACCGGACAGTGACCTCTACGAGCAGTACTTC. This encodes CASSHPPDSDLYEQYF.